Shown below are 13 T cell receptor beta chains from a single sample sequenced in a study of blood T cell repertoires in COVID-19. TCRdb's copy holds only in-frame clones and misses some; the assay was immunoSEQ multiplex PCR. There are approximately 440,000 clones in the sample; less than 95% occur only once, and 0.6% lies in the top ten. The sequencing sample was made of PBMCs or T cells enriched from blood (not recorded which). These TCRs come from a man between 18 and 35 years old who had recovered from COVID-19.

This sequence joins TRBV15 and TRBJ1-3; D not resolved. Trimming shortened V by 3 bases and J by 8 bases, and 11 bases separated the two germline ends. Germline lookup yields CDR1 LNHNV and CDR2 YYDKDF (reference sequence). The CDR3 spans 13 residues. CDR3 bases: TGTGCCACCAGCAGCGATCTACGGGACACCATATATTTT. As protein: CATSSDLRDTIYF.

The CDR3 spells CARSVSTEAFF. For the CDR3, the DNA is TGTGCCAGATCGGTGAGCACTGAAGCTTTCTTT. This chain joins TRBV2 and TRBJ1-1; D not certain. V was shortened by 9 bases and J by 4 bases, with 9 bases between the two germline ends. The CDR3 is 11 residues long. The V gene's germline CDR1 is SNHLY and CDR2 FYNNEI.

The rearrangement joins TRBV10-1 to TRBJ2-1; 14 bases agree with TRBD2. The CDR3 is made up of 16 amino acids. Trimming cost V 5 bases and J 6 bases; bases outside gene matches: 6. Germline CDR1 and CDR2: WNHNN and SYGVQD (reference sequence). The CDR3 coding sequence is TGCGCCAGCAGTCAAGGGACTAGCGGGAGAGTCAATGAGCAGTTCTTC. It yields the protein CASSQGTSGRVNEQFF.

This clone has just one count. This chain joins TRBV5-5 and TRBJ2-3, with TRBD1 matching 7 bases. Germline V gene sequence: CDR1 SGHKS, CDR2 YYEKEE (reference sequence). The V gene end was trimmed by 6 bases and the J gene end by 1 base; junction bases not matched to a gene: 11. The CDR3 covers 16 residues. The CDR3 reads CASTQGTGTGTDTQYF. The CDR3 DNA is TGTGCCAGCACCCAAGGTACCGGGACAGGCACAGATACGCAGTATTTT.

This rearrangement joins TRBV7-2 to TRBJ2-5; weak D call: TRBD2 (5 bases). There are 13 residues in the CDR3. Trimming stripped 4 bases from V and 8 bases from J, with 14 bases between. Germline V gene data show CDR1 as SGHTA and CDR2 as FQGNSA. This chain's CDR3 is CASSSPSSGTQYF. The CDR3 DNA follows: TGTGCCAGCAGCTCCCCTTCGAGCGGAACCCAGTACTTC.

In its sample, this clone was seen once. The chain has TRBV27 and TRBJ1-1; TRBD1 agrees at 9 bases. CDR1 MNHEY and CDR2 SMNVEV come from the germline V gene (reference sequence). Losses at the gene ends were 4 bases for V and 3 bases for J; bases not matched to a gene: 3. The CDR3 is 14 amino acids. In nucleotides, the CDR3 is TGTGCCAGCAGTTCACAGGGGGCGTACACTGAAGCTTTCTTT. Encoded protein: CASSSQGAYTEAFF.

This chain links TRBV7-9 with TRBJ1-4; the D is unclear. The germline V gene encodes CDR1 SEHNR and CDR2 FQNEAQ (reference sequence). Deletions cut 5 bases from V and 6 bases from J, with 19 bases between. The length of the CDR3 is 16 residues. CDR3 bases: TGTGCCAGCAGCCAACTTGCCGGGTTTATGGATGAAAAACTGTTTTTT. It codes for CASSQLAGFMDEKLFF.

This sequence joins TRBV27 and TRBJ2-1; 10 bases fit TRBD2. The CDR3 is made up of 20 amino acids. Germline V gene data show CDR1 as MNHEY and CDR2 as SMNVEV (reference sequence). The trim removed 5 bases at V and 1 base at J, leaving 17 bases unmatched. The CDR3 region is CASSPLPSGSLLRSYNEQFF. DNA for the CDR3: TGTGCCAGCAGTCCCCTCCCTAGCGGGAGCCTTCTCCGGTCCTACAATGAGCAGTTCTTC.

The J gene is TRBJ2-2, the V gene TRBV29-1, with D perhaps TRBD2 (6 bases). CDR1 is SQVTM, CDR2 ANQGSEA, per germline. Trimming cost V 5 bases and J 7 bases, with 23 bases left between them. The CDR3 runs 16 residues. The CDR3 region has the DNA TGCAGCGTTTTAGGCTTAGGGGACTTGCGCTTCGGGGAGCTGTTTTTT. Its translation: CSVLGLGDLRFGELFF.

The chain combines TRBV30 with TRBJ1-1, with D maybe TRBD1 (5 bases). Germline lookup yields CDR1 GTSNPN and CDR2 SVGIG (reference sequence). The CDR3 consists of 12 residues. Trimming took off 1 base at V and 4 bases at J, with 7 bases between the two ends. The CDR3 DNA reads TGTGCCTGGAGTGAGACAGCCACTGAAGCTTTCTTT. Protein product: CAWSETATEAFF.

The J gene is TRBJ1-2, the V gene TRBV10-3; perhaps TRBD1 as D (5 bases). The CDR3 sequence is 14 residues long. V gave up 0 bases and J gave up 4 bases, with 9 bases separating them. The V gene's germline CDR1 is ENHRY and CDR2 SYGVKD. The CDR3, as DNA: TGTGCCATCAGTGAGTCCGGCAGGGTCTATGGCTACACCTTC. As protein: CAISESGRVYGYTF.

This clone appeared a single time. The chain links TRBV6-1 to TRBJ2-7, with 12 bases that match TRBD2. Trimming at V came to 1 base and at J to 6 bases, leaving 4 bases not matched to a gene. CDR1 is MNHNS, CDR2 SASEGT, per germline. The CDR3 runs to 15 residues. CDR3 sequence (DNA): TGTGCCAGCAGTGAAGTCGGACTAGCGGGAATCGAGCAGTACTTC. It translates to CASSEVGLAGIEQYF.

The table lists this clone with a count of one. The chain uses TRBV5-4 and TRBJ2-3, with a possible D match to TRBD2 (6 bases). Per the germline V gene, CDR1 is SGHNT and CDR2 is YYREEE (reference sequence). The V and J ends lost 4 bases and 11 bases respectively, with 23 bases between them. The length of the CDR3 is 15 residues. The CDR3 DNA reads TGTGCCAGCAGCCCCCGAGAGGCGGGATTGACGGTGCAGTATTTT. Its protein is CASSPREAGLTVQYF.